This T cell receptor beta chain originates from a study of CD8 T cells in ankylosing spondylitis. The CDR3 has 15 residues. V trimming: 5 bases; J trimming: 5 bases; junction bases outside the gene matches: 6. Study results and limitations: Disease-linked clones displayed a CD8+ phenotype and appeared relatively rarely in peripheral blood. A motif in TCR beta, a set of roughly eight highly homologous variants, appeared characteristic of ankylosing spondylitis blood. There was reportedly significant enrichment of clones that were disease-linked in matched ankylosing spondylitis synovial fluid.

TCRdb fed the 5' RACE reads into MiXCR, producing one record per CDR3 protein. The sample lists approximately 260,000 distinct CDR3 sequences, 15% to 20% occurring once. This clonotype has only a few counts. Its antigen is unknown. This sequence was found in a male donor with ankylosing spondylitis or in good health (not recorded which). The chain carries TRBV12-3 or TRBV12-4 and TRBJ2-1; TRBD2 matches 10 bases. Sequenced: blood, either unsorted or a sorted T cell fraction (not recorded which). CDR3 residues: CASSPGLAINNEQFF. CDR3 in DNA: TGTGCCAGCAGTCCGGGACTAGCGATCAACAATGAGCAGTTCTTC.